These 28 T cell receptor beta chains share one sample of origin, sequenced in a study of T cells in Graves' hyperthyroidism and ophthalmopathy. The CDR3 regions of TCR beta were amplified from RNA transcripts. The HTBI primer set served for first-round RT-PCR of the TCR CDR3. TCRdb re-analysed the multiplex PCR reads in MiXCR, keeping a single row per CDR3 protein. The repertoire holds around 560,000 distinct CDR3 sequences, with 16% as singletons. The material sequenced was blood. The receptors stem from a woman younger than 30 with Graves' hyperthyroidism.

This clonotype has a count of ten or more. The rearrangement links TRBV30 to TRBJ1-2; weak D call: TRBD1 (5 bases). The CDR3 consists of 13 residues. Germline assignment: CDR1 GTSNPN and CDR2 SVGIG (reference sequence). V was clipped by 3 bases and J by 4 bases, with 12 bases between them. CDR3 loop: CAWRPDRFYGYTF. CDR3 bases: TGTGCCTGGAGACCTGACAGATTCTATGGCTACACCTTC.

In its sample, this clonotype was seen a few times. For the CDR3, the DNA is TGTGCCAGCAGCTTGGTGACATCCCAAGAGACCCAGTACTTC. It encodes CASSLVTSQETQYF. The V call is TRBV5-4, the J call TRBJ2-5; unclear D gene. Germline V gives CDR1 SGHNT, CDR2 YYREEE (reference sequence). CDR3 size: 14 residues. V lost 0 bases to trimming and J lost 1 base, with 7 bases between them. The variable domain in full, with the rest retrieved from reference TRBV5-4 and TRBJ2-5, is ETGVTQSPTHLIKTRGQQVTLRCSSQSGHNTVSWYQQALGQGPQFIFQYYREEENGRGNFPPRFSGLQFPNYSSELNVNALELDDSALYLCASSLVTSQETQYFGPGTRLLVL.

This clonotype was seen repeatedly, ten times or more. The chain recombines TRBV3-1 with TRBJ1-1; D may be TRBD1 (6 bases). The CDR3 loop spans 14 amino acids. The V gene's germline CDR1 is LGHDT and CDR2 YNNKEL (reference sequence). V was pared by 5 bases and J by 3 bases, with 13 bases between. The CDR3 loop reads CASSWGRLDTEAFF. CDR3 DNA: TGTGCCAGCAGCTGGGGGCGACTGGACACTGAAGCTTTCTTT.

This sequence joins TRBV6-2 or TRBV6-3 and TRBJ1-2; the D gene is possibly TRBD1 (5 bases). The CDR3 loop spans 12 amino acids. The V and J ends lost 10 bases and 2 bases respectively, with 11 bases between them. Germline V gives CDR1 MNHEY, CDR2 SVGEGT. CDR3 in amino acids: CATLGGNYGYTF. The DNA of the CDR3 is TGTGCCACCCTTGGGGGAAACTATGGCTACACCTTC.

This clonotype was observed a handful of times. This chain joins TRBV29-1 and TRBJ2-2; TRBD2 might be the D (5 bases). The CDR3 length is 13 residues. Trimming pared 4 bases from V and 4 bases from J, leaving 10 bases between. Germline-derived CDR1 and CDR2 are SQVTM and ANQGSEA. This CDR3 reads CSVVETTTGELFF. The CDR3 DNA reads as TGCAGCGTTGTGGAGACTACCACCGGGGAGCTGTTTTTT.

This clonotype has a count of ten or more. The V gene is TRBV11-2, the J gene TRBJ2-7; possibly TRBD1 for D (5 bases). Trimming took 0 bases from V and 4 from J, leaving 13 bases between them. Germline CDR1 and CDR2: SGHAT and FQNNGV. The length of the CDR3 is 15 residues. The CDR3 DNA follows: TGTGCCAGCAGCTTAGAGGTGGGGCCTAAATACGAGCAGTACTTC. Translation gives CASSLEVGPKYEQYF. Complete variable domain (other parts from reference TRBV11-2 and TRBJ2-7): EAGVAQSPRYKIIEKRQSVAFWCNPISGHATLYWYQQILGQGPKLLIQFQNNGVVDDSQLPKDRFSAERLKGVDSTLKIQPAKLEDSAVYLCASSLEVGPKYEQYFGPGTRLTVT.

This clonotype was counted between two and nine times. J is TRBJ2-3 and V is TRBV5-4; 9 bases align to TRBD1. The CDR3 has 14 amino acids. The V gene end was trimmed by 3 bases and the J gene end by 2 bases; junction bases not matched to a gene: 1. Germline V CDR1 and CDR2: SGHNT, YYREEE (reference sequence). The DNA for the CDR3 is TGTGCCAGCAGCTACAGGGGGCACACAGATACGCAGTATTTT. Its translation: CASSYRGHTDTQYF.

This clonotype was recorded at least ten times. This chain connects TRBV20-1 to TRBJ2-1; 10 nucleotides match TRBD2. CDR1 and CDR2 (germline): DFQATT, SNEGSKA (reference sequence). After removal of 1 base from V and 2 bases from J, the junction contained 11 bases not matched to a gene. The CDR3 consists of 18 residues. The CDR3 DNA is TGCAGTGCTAGAGCCGGGACTAGCGCCCAAAAAACCTACAATGAGCAGTTCTTC. Translated, it gives CSARAGTSAQKTYNEQFF.

Details on this clonotype: Since a much larger clone is just one base distant, this may be a read error. The chain recombines TRBV2 with TRBJ2-1; 8 nucleotides agree with TRBD1. The CDR3 consists of 14 residues. Germline-derived CDR1 and CDR2 are SNHLY and FYNNEI. CDR3: CAGRTRTGRDEQFF. The CDR3 nucleotides read TGTGCCGGCAGAACCCGGACAGGGCGGGACGAGCAGTTCTTC.

This clonotype was counted a few times. The V call is TRBV6-1, the J call TRBJ1-1, with 7 positions matching TRBD1. The CDR3 has 15 residues. Germline CDR1 and CDR2: MNHNS and SASEGT. The trim removed 5 bases at V and 5 bases at J, leaving 11 bases unmatched. CDR3 in DNA: TGTGCCAGCAGTCCGAGACAGGGAAGAATTACTGAAGCTTTCTTT. It is translated as CASSPRQGRITEAFF.

This clonotype has a count of ten or more. The chain has TRBV20-1 and TRBJ2-7; 10 positions agree with TRBD2. The CDR3 extends over 14 amino acids. Trimming removed 6 bases from V and 5 bases from J; junction bases left unmatched: 10. CDR1 and CDR2 (germline): DFQATT, SNEGSKA (reference sequence). CDR3 residues: CSALKAGGPHEQYF. CDR3 in DNA: TGCAGTGCCCTGAAAGCGGGAGGGCCCCACGAGCAGTACTTC.

This clonotype came up many times. The rearrangement joins TRBV20-1 to TRBJ2-7; TRBD2 aligns across 8 bases. CDR1 and CDR2 from the germline V gene are DFQATT and SNEGSKA (reference sequence). The CDR3 covers 13 residues. The V segment lost 6 bases and the J segment 4 bases; nucleotides outside the gene matches: 8. Written as DNA, the CDR3 is TGCAGTGCGGTAGGGACTAGTGCTTACGAGCAGTACTTC. Its protein is CSAVGTSAYEQYF.

This clonotype was found a few times. The chain has TRBV9 and TRBJ2-5; D is uncertain. V lost 1 base and J lost 5, with 9 bases in between. The CDR3 runs to 13 residues. Germline values: CDR1 SGDLS, CDR2 YYNGEE. The CDR3 loop reads CASSVKGRETQYF. The CDR3 DNA follows: TGTGCCAGCAGCGTAAAGGGTCGGGAGACCCAGTACTTC.

This clonotype showed up many times. The V gene is TRBV2, the J gene TRBJ2-6; no definite D call. Looked up from germline, CDR1 is SNHLY and CDR2 is FYNNEI. Between the trimmed V and J ends, which lost 11 bases and 2 bases, there was a span of 7 bases. This CDR3 contains 12 residues. Written as DNA, the CDR3 is TGTGCCGGCCATACTGGGGCCAACGTCCTGACTTTC. It encodes CAGHTGANVLTF.

This clonotype was observed at least ten times. The genes are TRBV2 and TRBJ1-2, with D unresolved. The CDR3 loop spans 14 amino acids. V was pared by 7 bases and J by 0 bases, with 12 bases between. CDR1 is SNHLY, CDR2 FYNNEI, per germline. The CDR3 DNA reads as TGTGCCAGCACCTTGGACGGGCCTAACTATGGCTACACCTTC. Translated: CASTLDGPNYGYTF.

This sequence joins TRBV30 and TRBJ1-5, with a weak D call TRBD1 (5 bases). Trimming took 2 bases from V and 3 from J, leaving 14 bases between them. The CDR3 totals 15 residues. Germline CDR1 GTSNPN, CDR2 SVGIG (reference sequence). CDR3 loop: CAWSQRGGINQPQHF. Written as DNA, the CDR3 is TGTGCCTGGAGTCAGCGGGGGGGGATCAATCAGCCCCAGCATTTT.

This clonotype was recorded a few times. The gene calls are TRBV5-1 and TRBJ2-5; 9 nucleotides align to TRBD2. The CDR3 loop spans 18 amino acids. Germline V gene data show CDR1 as SGHRS and CDR2 as YFSETQ. J was trimmed by 5 bases and V by 1 base; bases with no gene match: 15. The CDR3 loop reads CASSLWHSGSGARETQYF. The CDR3 DNA reads TGCGCCAGCAGCTTGTGGCATAGCGGGAGCGGGGCAAGGGAGACCCAGTACTTC.

This clonotype was observed at least ten times. The V gene is TRBV7-9, the J gene TRBJ2-5; D is unclear. The CDR3 extends over 13 amino acids. In germline, CDR1 is SEHNR, CDR2 FQNEAQ (reference sequence). The V and J ends lost 2 bases and 5 bases respectively, with 9 bases between them. The CDR3 region is CASSLTQIETQYF. CDR3 DNA: TGTGCCAGCAGCTTAACGCAGATTGAGACCCAGTACTTC.

This clonotype was recorded many times. The CDR3 sequence: CASRPGADRNTEAFF. The CDR3, as DNA: TGTGCCAGCAGACCTGGGGCGGACAGGAACACTGAAGCTTTCTTT. This chain uses TRBV6-1 with TRBJ1-1; maybe TRBD1 (6 bases). CDR1 and CDR2 from the germline V gene are MNHNS and SASEGT. Trimming pared 6 bases from V and 1 base from J, leaving 15 bases between. CDR3 size: 15 residues.

This clonotype has at least ten counts. The genes are TRBV18 and TRBJ2-5; no clear D. V lost 2 bases and J lost 1, with 14 bases in between. Germline V CDR1 and CDR2: KGHSH, LQKENI. The CDR3 runs 16 residues. CDR3 coding DNA: TGTGCCAGCTCACCAGAGGACCCACGAATCCAAGAGACCCAGTACTTC. Residues: CASSPEDPRIQETQYF.

The rearrangement joins TRBV20-1 to TRBJ1-4; maybe TRBD1 (5 bases). With 0 bases removed from V and 2 bases from J, the gap between germline ends came to 10 bases. The germline V gene has CDR1 DFQATT and CDR2 SNEGSKA (reference sequence). The CDR3 extends over 15 amino acids. CDR3 nucleotides: TGCAGTGCTAGAGATCAACAGGTGACTAATGAAAAACTGTTTTTT. It specifies CSARDQQVTNEKLFF.

The chain couples TRBV16 to TRBJ1-6; D ambiguous. Trimming removed 7 bases at V and 6 bases at J, with 10 bases between. This CDR3 spans 13 amino acids. CDR1 is KGHSY, CDR2 FQNENV, per germline. CDR3 region: CASTPVLNSPLHF. The DNA of the CDR3 is TGTGCCAGCACCCCGGTACTTAATTCACCCCTCCACTTT.

This clonotype was counted many times. The rearrangement uses TRBV6-9 and TRBJ2-2; 10 positions agree with TRBD2. This CDR3 has 16 amino acids. CDR1 and CDR2 (germline): MNHGY, SVAAGI. The V gene end was trimmed by 5 bases and the J gene end by 7 bases; junction bases not matched to a gene: 10. The CDR3 loop reads CASSKISGGAVGELFF. The CDR3 nucleotides are TGTGCCAGCAGTAAAATCAGCGGGGGGGCCGTCGGGGAGCTGTTTTTT.

This clonotype has ten or more counts. Written as DNA, the CDR3 is TGTGCCAGCAGTGAGAATAGCGGGTGGACTAGCACAGATACGCAGTATTTT. This translates into CASSENSGWTSTDTQYF. This sequence joins TRBV2 and TRBJ2-3; TRBD2 matches at 7 bases. Germline V gene data show CDR1 as SNHLY and CDR2 as FYNNEI. The CDR3 is 17 amino acids. The ends lost 3 bases at V and 0 bases at J; junction bases unmatched: 9.

This clonotype showed up just a few times. This rearrangement joins TRBV20-1 to TRBJ2-2; the match to TRBD2 covers 7 bases. Losses at the gene ends were 7 bases for V and 1 base for J; bases not matched to a gene: 3. Germline CDR1 is DFQATT and CDR2 is SNEGSKA (reference sequence). This CDR3 region has 13 residues. CDR3 region: CSVLAENTGELFF. CDR3 bases: TGCAGTGTTCTAGCGGAGAACACCGGGGAGCTGTTTTTT.

The chain links TRBV14 to TRBJ2-3, with D hard to call. Deletions cut 0 bases from V and 0 bases from J, with 10 bases between. Germline-derived CDR1 and CDR2 are SGHDN and FVKESK. This CDR3 is 16 amino acids long. CDR3 DNA sequence: TGTGCCAGCAGCCAAGATGTGGGCGGCAGCACAGATACGCAGTATTTT. Its protein is CASSQDVGGSTDTQYF.

This clonotype was observed at least ten times. The chain uses TRBV5-1 and TRBJ1-4; D unresolved. CDR3 size: 15 residues. V shed 2 bases and J shed 7 bases, with 15 bases lying between them. Germline CDR1 and CDR2: SGHRS and YFSETQ. The CDR3 DNA reads as TGCGCCAGCAGCTTTGGTCACATGGGCGGTGAAAAACTGTTTTTT. This codes for CASSFGHMGGEKLFF.

This chain uses TRBV7-2 with TRBJ2-7; TRBD2 aligns across 12 bases. Trimming took 5 bases from V and 4 from J; bases not matched to a gene: 9. The CDR3 is 16 residues long. CDR1 is SGHTA and CDR2 is FQGNSA in the germline V gene. The CDR3 here is CASSILAGGGAYEQYF. The CDR3 region has the DNA TGTGCCAGCAGCATACTAGCGGGGGGTGGAGCTTACGAGCAGTACTTC.